This T cell receptor beta chain was sequenced during a study of CD8 T cells in Susac syndrome. Reverse transcription used about 0.45 to 1 ug RNA and random hexamers. An immunoSEQ multiplex PCR generated amplified TCR beta CDR3 products spanning 54 Vbeta and 13 Jbeta. Via MiXCR, TCRdb re-called the immunoSEQ multiplex PCR reads, giving one row per CDR3 protein. The data show around 170,000 distinct CDR3 sequences, 95% seen once. The CDR3 runs to 12 residues. J lost 2 bases, V lost 6 bases, and 4 bases had no gene match. The germline gives CDR1 DFQATT, CDR2 SNEGSKA (reference sequence). This TCR was sampled from a human donor with Susac syndrome. Sequencing was done on a sample of CD4+ T cells from PBMCs. The V and J genes are TRBV20-1 and TRBJ2-7; TRBD2 aligns across 7 bases. This CDR3 is CSAGLGPYEQYF. CDR3 bases: TGCAGTGCCGGACTAGGGCCCTACGAGCAGTACTTC.